This T cell receptor beta chain was identified during a study of a mutant IDH1 vaccine in newly diagnosed glioma. CDR1 is SEHNR, CDR2 FQNEAQ, per germline (reference sequence). V dropped 2 bases and J dropped 6 bases, with 13 bases sitting between them. This CDR3 is built from 14 residues. Measured with immunoSEQ multiplex PCR; TCRdb has only the in-frame clones, and not every one. The sample lists about 54,000 clones; roughly 80% were seen once. Stated time point: baseline, week 1 (first vaccination visit). The sample's treatment: pre-vaccination baseline after standard-of-care therapy. Newly diagnosed WHO grade 3 or 4 IDH1-mutant, ATRX-lost astrocytomas were identified in the donors.

The rearrangement links TRBV7-9 to TRBJ1-1; no reliable D call. This sample comprised PBMCs, obtained from a glioma patient treated with radiotherapy, temozolomide or both. This TCR was recovered from a man aged 18 to 30 with glioma. CDR3 nucleotide sequence: TGTGCCAGCAGCTTACCGCATGGAGACGCTGAAGCTTTCTTT. Translation gives CASSLPHGDAEAFF.